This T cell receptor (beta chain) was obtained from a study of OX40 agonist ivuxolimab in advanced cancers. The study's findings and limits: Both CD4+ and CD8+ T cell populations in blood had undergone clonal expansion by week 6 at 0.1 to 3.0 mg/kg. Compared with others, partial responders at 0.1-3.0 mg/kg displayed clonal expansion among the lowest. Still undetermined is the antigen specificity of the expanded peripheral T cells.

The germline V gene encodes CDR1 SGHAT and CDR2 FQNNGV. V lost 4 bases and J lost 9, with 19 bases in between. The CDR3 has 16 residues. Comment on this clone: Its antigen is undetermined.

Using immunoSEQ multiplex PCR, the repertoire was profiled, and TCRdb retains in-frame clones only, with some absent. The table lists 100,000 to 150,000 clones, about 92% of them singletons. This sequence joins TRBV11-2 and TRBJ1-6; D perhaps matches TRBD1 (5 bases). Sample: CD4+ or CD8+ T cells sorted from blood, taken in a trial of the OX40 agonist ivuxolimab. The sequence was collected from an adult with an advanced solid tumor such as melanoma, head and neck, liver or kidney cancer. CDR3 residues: CASSYGRVRGISPLHF. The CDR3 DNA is TGTGCCAGCAGCTACGGCAGGGTCCGAGGCATTTCACCCCTCCACTTT. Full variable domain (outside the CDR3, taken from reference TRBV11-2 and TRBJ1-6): EAGVAQSPRYKIIEKRQSVAFWCNPISGHATLYWYQQILGQGPKLLIQFQNNGVVDDSQLPKDRFSAERLKGVDSTLKIQPAKLEDSAVYLCASSYGRVRGISPLHFGNGTRLTVT.